This T cell receptor beta chain originates from a study of T cell responses to AZD1222 COVID-19 vaccine (dated by TCRdb to 2020 to 2022). Regarding the study in general: TCR sequencing covered 233 trial participants: 200 to 210 given two doses of AZD1222 and around 26 given two doses of MenACWY control vaccine. Trial participants were enrolled by age into subgroups of 18-55, 56-69 and 70-plus years, and about 150, 27 and 61 TCR-sequenced participants, respectively, were included in these subgroups. Findings and caveats that apply to the study as a whole: After two AZD1222 doses, both the breadth and the depth of spike-specific TCRs were significantly higher than at day 0 and than in MenACWY recipients. Participants were mostly white British and included more females than males, and it was suggested by the authors that clonal diversity may have been underestimated. Conclusions about previously exposed vaccinees are limited, since just five or six AZD1222 recipients were seropositive for SARS-CoV-2 at baseline. The 56-69-year group was small, and its depth increase did not reach significance, likely because of low power. The whole spike protein was spanned by vaccine-associated CD4 TCRs, and dominant responses were seen in regions 160-218 and 743-854. Because no day 14 peak-response samples were available, repertoires were characterized only after the peak T cell response. Reportedly, close to half of the unique spike-specific TCRs recognized epitopes lying outside the regions that are mutated in the B.1.351 and B.1.1.7 variants.

Per the germline V gene (reference sequence), MNHNY is the CDR1 and SVGAGI is the CDR2. The CDR3 runs 14 residues from the cysteine to the phenylalanine. Only the CDR3 portion is preserved as DNA: 42 bases, with reading frame beginning at the first base. V gives up 4 bases and J gives up 5 bases, and the segment between their germline ends measures 15 bases. Taken with the paper, the label for time point translates to: about 28 days (+/-7) after the second vaccine dose. AZD1222 recipients whose second dose came at about 4 weeks and those whose second dose came at about 12 weeks were combined into one group, since spike-specific TCR depth and breadth did not differ between the two schedules. The vaccinee samples were drawn from two UK trials, COV001 and COV002, one of which was a single-blind randomized controlled phase 2/3 trial testing AZD1222 (ChAdOx1 nCoV-19) in healthy adults. For TCRbeta chain sequencing, PBMC samples from trial participants were taken at day 0 and at day 28 after the second dose.

As for this clone: What this receptor recognizes is not known. No clone much larger than this one lies a single base away; base qualities are absent.

The CDR3 regions of human TCRbeta chains were analyzed by immunosequencing. Turning to the authors' computational methods: Repertoire TCRs were matched against a reference library of SARS-CoV-2-specific TCRs generated with the MIRA antigen-specificity platform. Breadth was defined as the fraction of unique TCRs that were SARS-CoV-2-associated. Depth was defined as the fraction of total T cells that were SARS-CoV-2-associated. Using the MIRA data, each spike-specific TCR was assigned both to the spike region to which the TCR was reactive and to a CD4 or CD8 class. Log10-transformed breadth and depth values were compared by one-way ANOVA with Sidak's multiple comparisons tests. TCRdb took this table from immuneACCESS and kept in-frame rearrangements with V and J called. Such tables lack part of the clones; where checked against another copy, unresolved V genes explain under half of the gap, and the rest is unexplained. V, J and clone size derive from that table, while D and trimming were established from the DNA sequence. Across this sample there are around 140,000 clones, with 80% to 95% seen only once. Of the sample, 3.6% falls within the top ten clones.

Recombination linked TRBV6-6 to TRBJ2-7; the D gene is possibly TRBD1, with 5 bases matching. The specimen comprised peripheral blood, sampled 28 days after the second AZD1222 dose. This TCR was recovered from an adult who received the AZD1222 COVID-19 vaccine. CDR3 loop: CASSWSDRNDEQYF. The bases are TGTGCCAGCAGTTGGAGTGACAGAAACGACGAGCAGTACTTC.